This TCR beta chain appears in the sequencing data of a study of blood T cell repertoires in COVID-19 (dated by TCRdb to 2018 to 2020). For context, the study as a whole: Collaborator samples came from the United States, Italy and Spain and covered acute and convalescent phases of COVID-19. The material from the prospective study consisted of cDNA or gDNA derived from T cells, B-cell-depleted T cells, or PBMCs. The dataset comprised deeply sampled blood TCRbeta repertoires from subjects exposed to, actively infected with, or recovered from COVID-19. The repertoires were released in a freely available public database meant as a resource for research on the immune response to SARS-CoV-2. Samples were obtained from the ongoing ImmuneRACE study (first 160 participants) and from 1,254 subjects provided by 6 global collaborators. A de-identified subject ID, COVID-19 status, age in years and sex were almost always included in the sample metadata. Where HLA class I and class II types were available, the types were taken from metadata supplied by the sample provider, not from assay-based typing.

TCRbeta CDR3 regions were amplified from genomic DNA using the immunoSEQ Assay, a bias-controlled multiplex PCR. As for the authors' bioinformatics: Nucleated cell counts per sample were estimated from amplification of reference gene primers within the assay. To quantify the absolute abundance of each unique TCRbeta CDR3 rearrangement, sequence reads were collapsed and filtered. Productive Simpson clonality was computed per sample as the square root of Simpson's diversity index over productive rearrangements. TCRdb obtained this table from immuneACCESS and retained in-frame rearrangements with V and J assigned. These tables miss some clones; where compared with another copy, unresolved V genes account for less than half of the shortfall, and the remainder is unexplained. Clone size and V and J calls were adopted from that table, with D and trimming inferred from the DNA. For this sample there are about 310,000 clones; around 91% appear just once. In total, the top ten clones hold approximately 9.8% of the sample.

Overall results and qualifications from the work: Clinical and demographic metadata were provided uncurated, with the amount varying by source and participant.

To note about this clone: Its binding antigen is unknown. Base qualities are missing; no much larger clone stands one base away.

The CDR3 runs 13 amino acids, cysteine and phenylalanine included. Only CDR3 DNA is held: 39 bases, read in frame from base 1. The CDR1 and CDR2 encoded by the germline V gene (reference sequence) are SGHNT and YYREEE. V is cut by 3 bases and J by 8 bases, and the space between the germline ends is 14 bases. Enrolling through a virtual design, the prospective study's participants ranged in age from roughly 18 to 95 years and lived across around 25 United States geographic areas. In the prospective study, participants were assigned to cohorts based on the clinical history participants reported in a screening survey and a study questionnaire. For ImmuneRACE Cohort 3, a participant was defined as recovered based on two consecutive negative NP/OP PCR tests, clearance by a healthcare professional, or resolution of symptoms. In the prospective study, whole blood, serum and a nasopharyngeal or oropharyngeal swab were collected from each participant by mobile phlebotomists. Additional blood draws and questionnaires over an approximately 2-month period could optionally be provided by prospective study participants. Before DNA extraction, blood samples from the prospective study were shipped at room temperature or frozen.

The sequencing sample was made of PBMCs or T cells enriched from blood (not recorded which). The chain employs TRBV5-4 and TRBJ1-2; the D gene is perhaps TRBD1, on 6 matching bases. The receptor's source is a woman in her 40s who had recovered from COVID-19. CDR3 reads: CASSSNTDRGYTF. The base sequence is TGTGCCAGCAGCTCGAACACCGACAGGGGCTACACCTTC. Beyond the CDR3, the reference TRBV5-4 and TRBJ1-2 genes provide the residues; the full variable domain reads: ETGVTQSPTHLIKTRGQQVTLRCSSQSGHNTVSWYQQALGQGPQFIFQYYREEENGRGNFPPRFSGLQFPNYSSELNVNALELDDSALYLCASSSNTDRGYTFGSGTRLTVV.